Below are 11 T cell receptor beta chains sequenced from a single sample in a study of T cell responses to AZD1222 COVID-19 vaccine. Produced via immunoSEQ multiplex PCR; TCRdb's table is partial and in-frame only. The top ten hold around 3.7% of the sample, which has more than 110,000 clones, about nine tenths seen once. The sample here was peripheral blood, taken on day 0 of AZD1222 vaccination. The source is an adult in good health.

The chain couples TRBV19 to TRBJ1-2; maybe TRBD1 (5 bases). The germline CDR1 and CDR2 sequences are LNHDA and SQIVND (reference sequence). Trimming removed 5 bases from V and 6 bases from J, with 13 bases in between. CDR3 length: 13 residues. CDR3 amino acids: CASSRPGTDGYTF. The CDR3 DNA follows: TGTGCCAGTAGTCGTCCCGGGACCGATGGCTACACCTTC.

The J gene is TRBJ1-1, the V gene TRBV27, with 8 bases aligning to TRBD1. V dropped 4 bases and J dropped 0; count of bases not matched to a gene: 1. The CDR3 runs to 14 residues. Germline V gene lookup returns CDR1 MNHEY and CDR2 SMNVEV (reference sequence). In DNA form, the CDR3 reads TGTGCCAGCAGTTGGACAGGGATGAACACTGAAGCTTTCTTT. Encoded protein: CASSWTGMNTEAFF.

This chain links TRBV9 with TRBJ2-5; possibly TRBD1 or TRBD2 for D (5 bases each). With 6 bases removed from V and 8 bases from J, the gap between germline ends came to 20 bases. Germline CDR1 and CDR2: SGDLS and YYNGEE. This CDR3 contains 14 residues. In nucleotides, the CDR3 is TGTGCCAGCAATCCGGTCGGCGGTGGGGGTACCCAGTACTTC. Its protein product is CASNPVGGGGTQYF.

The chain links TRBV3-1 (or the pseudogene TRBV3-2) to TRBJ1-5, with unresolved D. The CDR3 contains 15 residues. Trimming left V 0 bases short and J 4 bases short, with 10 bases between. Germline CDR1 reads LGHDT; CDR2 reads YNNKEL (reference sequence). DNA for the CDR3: TGTGCCAGCAGCCAAGACCCCACGACTAATCAGCCCCAGCATTTT. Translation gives CASSQDPTTNQPQHF.

The chain's CDR3 is CASSQVPGSPLHF. CDR3 DNA sequence: TGTGCCAGCAGCCAAGTCCCGGGTTCACCCCTCCACTTT. V usage is TRBV14 and J usage is TRBJ1-6; D ambiguous. The CDR3 has 13 amino acids. Germline V gene lookup returns CDR1 SGHDN and CDR2 FVKESK. V dropped 1 base and J dropped 9 bases, with 7 bases sitting between them.

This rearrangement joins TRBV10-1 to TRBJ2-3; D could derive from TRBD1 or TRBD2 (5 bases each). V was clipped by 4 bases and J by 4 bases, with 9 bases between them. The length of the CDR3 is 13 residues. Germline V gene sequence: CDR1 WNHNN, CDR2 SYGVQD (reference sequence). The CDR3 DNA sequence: TGCGCCAGCAGTGGGCGAGGGGCAGATACGCAGTATTTT. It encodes CASSGRGADTQYF.

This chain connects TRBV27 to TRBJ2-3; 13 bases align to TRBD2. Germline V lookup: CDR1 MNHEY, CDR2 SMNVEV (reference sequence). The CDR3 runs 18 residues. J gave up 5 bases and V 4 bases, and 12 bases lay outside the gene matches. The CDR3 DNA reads TGTGCCAGCAGTTCCACTAGCGGGAGGGTCCTTGAAGTAGATACGCAGTATTTT. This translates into CASSSTSGRVLEVDTQYF.

The CDR3 DNA is TGTGCCAGCAGCTTAGATAGCTTCTACAATGAGCAGTTCTTC. Translation: CASSLDSFYNEQFF. The V gene is TRBV13, the J gene TRBJ2-1; D remains unclear. CDR3 length: 14 amino acids. The V end was cut by 1 base, the J end by 3 bases, with 7 bases between. CDR1 is PRHDT, CDR2 FYEKMQ, per germline (reference sequence).

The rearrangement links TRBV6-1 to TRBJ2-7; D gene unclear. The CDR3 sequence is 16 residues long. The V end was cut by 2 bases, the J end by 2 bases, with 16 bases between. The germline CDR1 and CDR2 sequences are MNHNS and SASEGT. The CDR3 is CASSEFVSASPYEQYF. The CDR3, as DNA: TGTGCCAGCAGTGAATTTGTTTCAGCGAGTCCCTACGAGCAGTACTTC.

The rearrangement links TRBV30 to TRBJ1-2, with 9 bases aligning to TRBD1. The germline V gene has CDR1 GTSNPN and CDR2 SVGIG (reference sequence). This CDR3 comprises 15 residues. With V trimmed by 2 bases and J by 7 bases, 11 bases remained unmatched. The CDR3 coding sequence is TGTGCCTGGAGTCCCGGGACAGGGAAATTGCGTGGCTACACCTTC. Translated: CAWSPGTGKLRGYTF.

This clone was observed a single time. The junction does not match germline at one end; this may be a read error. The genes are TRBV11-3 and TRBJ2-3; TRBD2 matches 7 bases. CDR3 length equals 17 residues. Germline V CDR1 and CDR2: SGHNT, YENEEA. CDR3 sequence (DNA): TGTGCCGGCAGCTCAGCCTGGGCGGGAGACCCCACAGATACGCAGTATTTT. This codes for CAGSSAWAGDPTDTQYF.